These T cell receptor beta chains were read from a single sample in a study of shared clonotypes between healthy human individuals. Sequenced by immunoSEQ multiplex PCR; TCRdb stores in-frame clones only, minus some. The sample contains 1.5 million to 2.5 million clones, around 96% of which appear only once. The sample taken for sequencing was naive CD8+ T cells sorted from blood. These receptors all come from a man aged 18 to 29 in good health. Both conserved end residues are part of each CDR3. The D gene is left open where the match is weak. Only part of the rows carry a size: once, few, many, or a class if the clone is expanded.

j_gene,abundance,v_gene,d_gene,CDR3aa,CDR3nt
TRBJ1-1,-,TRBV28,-,CASSFGWRGAQGPTEAFF,TGTGCCAGCAGTTTCGGGTGGAGGGGTGCACAGGGACCCACTGAAGCTTTCTTT
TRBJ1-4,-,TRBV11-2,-,CASNLAGGANEKLFF,TGTGCCAGCAACTTGGCGGGGGGTGCTAATGAAAAACTGTTTTTT
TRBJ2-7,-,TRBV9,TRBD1,CASSVGQGISYEQYF,TGTGCCAGCAGCGTAGGACAGGGGATCTCCTACGAGCAGTACTTC
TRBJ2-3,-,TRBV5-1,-,CASSLGQTLTDTQYF,TGCGCCAGCAGCTTGGGACAGACTTTGACAGATACGCAGTATTTT
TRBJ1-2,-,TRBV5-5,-,CASSLDFPLVNYGYTF,TGTGCCAGCAGCTTGGATTTCCCTTTAGTTAACTATGGCTACACCTTC
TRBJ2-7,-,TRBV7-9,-,CASSLAQGGYLYEQYF,TGTGCCAGCAGCTTAGCGCAGGGGGGGTACCTCTACGAGCAGTACTTC
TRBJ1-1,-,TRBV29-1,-,CSVEGPEAFF,TGCAGCGTAGAGGGCCCTGAAGCTTTCTTT
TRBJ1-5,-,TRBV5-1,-,CASSYAGDSNQPQHF,TGCGCCAGCAGCTATGCTGGGGATAGCAATCAGCCCCAGCATTTT
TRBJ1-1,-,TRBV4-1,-,CASSEGRPTEAFF,TGCGCCAGCAGCGAGGGGAGGCCGACTGAAGCTTTCTTT
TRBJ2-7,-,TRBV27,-,CASSPLNGPKTYEQYF,TGTGCCAGCAGTCCCCTCAACGGGCCGAAGACCTACGAGCAGTACTTC
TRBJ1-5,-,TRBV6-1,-,CASSGTLSGSNQPQHF,TGTGCCAGCAGTGGGACTCTGAGTGGGAGCAATCAGCCCCAGCATTTT
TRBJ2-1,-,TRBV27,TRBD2,CASSLIRSGRGNEQFF,TGTGCCAGCAGTTTAATTAGGAGCGGGAGGGGCAATGAGCAGTTCTTC
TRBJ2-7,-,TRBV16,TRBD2,CASSQSRAGRFCEQYF,TGTGCCAGCAGCCAATCAAGGGCCGGGAGGTTTTGCGAGCAGTACTTC
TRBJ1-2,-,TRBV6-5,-,CASSYSEGRSGYTF,TGTGCCAGCAGTTACTCCGAGGGCAGGAGTGGCTACACCTTC
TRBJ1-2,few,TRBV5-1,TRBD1,CATGQVAYGYTF,TGCGCCACTGGACAGGTTGCCTATGGCTACACCTTC
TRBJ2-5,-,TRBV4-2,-,CASSQAGTRETQYF,TGTGCCAGCAGCCAAGCCGGGACCAGGGAGACCCAGTACTTC
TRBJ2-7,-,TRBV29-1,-,CSVDSYEQYF,TGCAGCGTTGATTCCTACGAGCAGTACTTC
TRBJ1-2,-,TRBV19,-,CASSNLRQGNYGYTF,TGTGCCAGTAGTAACCTCCGGCAGGGAAACTATGGCTACACCTTC
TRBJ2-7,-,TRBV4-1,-,CASSQVVSLSYEQYF,TGCGCCAGCAGCCAAGTGGTTAGCCTCTCCTACGAGCAGTACTTC
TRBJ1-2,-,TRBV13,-,CASSLGEAGYTF,TGTGCCAGCAGCTTAGGGGAGGCAGGCTACACCTTC
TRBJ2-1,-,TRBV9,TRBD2,CASSEAGGVDEQFF,TGTGCCAGCAGCGAGGCGGGAGGAGTAGATGAGCAGTTCTTC
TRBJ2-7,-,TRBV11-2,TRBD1,CASSLEEAGGVYEQYF,TGTGCCAGCAGCTTAGAGGAGGCAGGGGGCGTCTACGAGCAGTACTTC
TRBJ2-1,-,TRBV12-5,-,CASGLDRLYNEQFF,TGTGCTAGTGGTTTGGACAGGTTATACAATGAGCAGTTCTTC
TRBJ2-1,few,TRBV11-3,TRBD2,CASSSGLAGGRLATDEQFF,TGTGCCAGCAGCTCAGGACTAGCGGGAGGCCGATTAGCTACAGATGAGCAGTTCTTC
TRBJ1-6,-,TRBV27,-,CASTLLGSNSPLHF,TGTGCCAGCACCCTCTTGGGCTCTAATTCACCCCTCCACTTT
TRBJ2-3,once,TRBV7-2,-,CASSEPRGGGESTDTQYF,TGTGCCAGCAGCGAACCCCGAGGGGGAGGCGAGAGCACAGATACGCAGTATTTT
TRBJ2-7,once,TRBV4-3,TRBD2,CASSQDSGGKDEQYF,TGCGCCAGCAGCCAAGATTCCGGGGGGAAGGACGAGCAGTACTTC
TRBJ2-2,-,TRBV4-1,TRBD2,CASSPLAGGTGELFF,TGCGCCAGCAGCCCACTAGCGGGGGGCACCGGGGAGCTGTTTTTT
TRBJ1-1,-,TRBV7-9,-,CASSSRPGEGNTEAFF,TGTGCCAGCAGCTCGAGGCCAGGGGAGGGGAACACTGAAGCTTTCTTT
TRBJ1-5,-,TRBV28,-,CASSLTWGQPQHF,TGTGCCAGCAGCTTGACTTGGGGTCAGCCCCAGCATTTT
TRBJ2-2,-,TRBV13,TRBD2,CASSPQRGVNTGELFF,TGTGCCAGCAGCCCCCAGCGGGGGGTTAACACCGGGGAGCTGTTTTTT
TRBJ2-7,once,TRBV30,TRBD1,CAWSPDREYEQYF,TGTGCCTGGAGTCCGGACAGGGAATACGAGCAGTACTTC
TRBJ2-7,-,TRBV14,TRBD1,CASSPTHSDRGSYEQYF,TGTGCCAGCAGCCCCACCCATTCGGACAGGGGCTCCTACGAGCAGTACTTC
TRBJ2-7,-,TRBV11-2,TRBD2,CASSLVLAGAREQYF,TGTGCCAGCAGCTTAGTGCTAGCGGGAGCACGCGAGCAGTACTTC
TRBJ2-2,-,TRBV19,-,CASTMVLNTGELFF,TGTGCCAGTACTATGGTCCTGAACACCGGGGAGCTGTTTTTT
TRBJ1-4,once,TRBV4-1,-,CASSQEWAQVTNEKLFF,TGCGCCAGCAGCCAAGAGTGGGCTCAGGTCACTAATGAAAAACTGTTTTTT
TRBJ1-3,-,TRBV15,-,CATSRDRDEPYSGNTIYF,TGTGCCACCAGCAGAGATCGAGACGAGCCTTACTCTGGAAACACCATATATTTT
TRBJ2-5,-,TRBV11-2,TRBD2,CASSLVAGGLQETQYF,TGTGCCAGCAGCTTAGTAGCGGGGGGGCTCCAAGAGACCCAGTACTTC
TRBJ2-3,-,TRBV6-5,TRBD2,CAIGRAGVDTQYF,TGTGCCATCGGGAGGGCAGGGGTGGATACGCAGTATTTT
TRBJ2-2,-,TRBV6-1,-,CASSEVTSFYGTGELFF,TGTGCCAGCAGTGAAGTAACTAGCTTTTATGGTACCGGGGAGCTGTTTTTT
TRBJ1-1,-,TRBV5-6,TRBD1,CASRVDTGVGGEAFF,TGTGCCAGCAGAGTAGACACAGGGGTCGGTGGTGAAGCTTTCTTT
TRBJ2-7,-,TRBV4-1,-,CASSQELADTYEQYF,TGCGCCAGCAGCCAAGAGTTAGCAGACACCTACGAGCAGTACTTC
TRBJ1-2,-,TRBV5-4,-,CASSLEYGLGGYTF,TGTGCCAGCAGCTTGGAGTACGGGCTCGGTGGCTACACCTTC
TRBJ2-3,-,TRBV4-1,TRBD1,CASSLGPGGIDTQYF,TGCGCCAGCAGCCTTGGCCCAGGGGGTATAGATACGCAGTATTTT
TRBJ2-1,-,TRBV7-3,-,CASSPMASFSNEQFF,TGTGCCAGCAGCCCGATGGCTAGCTTCTCCAATGAGCAGTTCTTC
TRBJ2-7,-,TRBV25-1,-,CASSDKDLTYEQYF,TGTGCCAGCAGTGATAAGGACCTTACCTACGAGCAGTACTTC
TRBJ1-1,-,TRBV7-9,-,CASSFWAAAMNTEAFF,TGTGCCAGCAGCTTTTGGGCAGCCGCTATGAACACTGAAGCTTTCTTT
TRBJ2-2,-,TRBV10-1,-,CASGTIGELFF,TGCGCCAGCGGGACCATCGGGGAGCTGTTTTTT
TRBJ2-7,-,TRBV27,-,CASRTGGDMYEQYF,TGTGCCAGCAGGACCGGCGGGGATATGTACGAGCAGTACTTC
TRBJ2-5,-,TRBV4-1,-,CASSPQRTAQETQYF,TGCGCCAGCAGCCCCCAGCGGACTGCGCAAGAGACCCAGTACTTC
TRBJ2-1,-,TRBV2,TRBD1,CASSEPRTGVGYNEQFF,TGTGCCAGCAGTGAACCCCGGACAGGGGTGGGATACAATGAGCAGTTCTTC
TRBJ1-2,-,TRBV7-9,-,CASSLSGDDYGYTF,TGTGCCAGCAGCTTATCAGGGGATGACTATGGCTACACCTTC
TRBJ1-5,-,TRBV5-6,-,CASSLEGGVQPQHF,TGTGCCAGCAGCTTGGAGGGGGGCGTGCAGCCCCAGCATTTT